A selection of T cell receptor beta chains follows, all from one sample in a study of T cells in Graves' hyperthyroidism and ophthalmopathy. MiXCR, run by TCRdb on the multiplex PCR reads, gives a single entry per CDR3 protein. The data show fewer than 650,000 distinct CDR3 sequences, over 35% seen once. The specimen sequenced was peripheral blood or thyroid tissue (not recorded which). The receptor source for this set is an adult woman with Graves' disease, either hyperthyroidism or ophthalmopathy (not recorded which). The CDR3 runs from the conserved cysteine through the conserved F or W. The order of the fields is V gene, J gene, clone size, CDR3 protein. Clone sizes are given selectively: once, few, many, or a class where the clone is expanded.

TRBV6-5	TRBJ2-5	few	CASSHRDRGFVETQYF
TRBV18	TRBJ1-2	-	CASSPSDSRGYTF
TRBV29-1	TRBJ1-1	-	CSAPGWTEAFF
TRBV25-1	TRBJ2-2	-	CAGTGGVVTGELFF
TRBV7-9	TRBJ1-1	-	CASNRGGRNTEAFF
TRBV10-3	TRBJ2-7	-	CATAPGQGDYEQYF
TRBV19	TRBJ2-7	once	CASSIWGQREQYF
TRBV10-3	TRBJ1-5	many	CAITQGPGQPQHF
TRBV6-5	TRBJ2-5	-	CASSSGQARETQYF
TRBV5-4	TRBJ2-6	few	CASSSNRGGAGANVLTF
TRBV2	TRBJ1-6	-	CASHGQHRGFTSSYNSPLHF
TRBV6-9	TRBJ1-6	-	CASSLLTGEGGDSPLHF
TRBV28	TRBJ2-2	few	CASRGGRSGELFF
TRBV6-2/TRBV6-3	TRBJ2-7	few	CASSSAWDSDEQYF
TRBV7-2	TRBJ1-2	many	CASSLVGQINYGYTF
TRBV7-8	TRBJ1-6	-	CASSLANQNSPLHF
TRBV5-6	TRBJ2-7	many	CASAGTGREAEQYF
TRBV20-1	TRBJ1-6	few	CSARGIESENSPLHF
TRBV29-1	TRBJ2-7	-	CSVEAGRDSAYEQYF
TRBV20-1	TRBJ2-2	many	CSAIQGQNTGELFF
TRBV10-2	TRBJ1-1	many	CASRKPGQGLTEAFF
TRBV7-9	TRBJ2-7	-	CASSPGGQRSYEQYF
TRBV7-2	TRBJ1-6	many	CASRPTQGINSPLHF
TRBV5-5	TRBJ1-1	many	CASSLFRGTGTEAFF
TRBV14	TRBJ1-1	-	CASSITMNTEAFF
TRBV12-3/TRBV12-4	TRBJ1-5	-	CASKGQAAQPQHF
TRBV7-2	TRBJ1-4	many	CASSLARQGFNEKLFF
TRBV12-3/TRBV12-4	TRBJ2-7	many	CASTITGAYEQYF
TRBV20-1	TRBJ1-6	few	CSARWTERNSPLHF
TRBV7-8	TRBJ2-5	-	CASSHRDEQETQYF
TRBV7-2	TRBJ1-5	-	CASSLVDGF
TRBV7-9	TRBJ2-7	-	CASSFLAGGPDEQYF
TRBV20-1	TRBJ1-1	-	CSASPQNQGSAEAFF
TRBV20-1	TRBJ1-3	-	CSATRTDRLYGYTIYF
TRBV10-3	TRBJ1-4	-	CAISESPAGEQLFF
TRBV19	TRBJ1-1	many	CASSMGGNTEAFF
TRBV5-1	TRBJ2-3	-	CASRNGEVTDTQYF
TRBV25-1	TRBJ1-5	-	CASSLDRAGGQPQHF
TRBV29-1	TRBJ1-2	few	CSVVAPNFRSGYTF
TRBV11-2	TRBJ1-1	-	CASSLAFF
TRBV6-1	TRBJ1-1	few	CASGQGNTEAFF
TRBV4-3	TRBJ2-7	-	CASSQDVASVTYEQYF
TRBV15	TRBJ2-2	-	CATSRDEFTGELFF
TRBV29-1	TRBJ1-2	-	CSVGEGVGYTF
TRBV9	TRBJ2-7	-	CAGSPRLASYEQYF
TRBV5-1	TRBJ2-5	many	CASSQAGDLQETQYF
TRBV6-6	TRBJ2-5	many	CASSLGLAGAGGQETQYF
TRBV4-2	TRBJ2-2	few	CASSQGGTNTGELFF
TRBV5-1	TRBJ2-7	few	CASSLQGELYKQYF
TRBV9	TRBJ1-1	few	CASSPSGSTNTEAFF
TRBV7-9	TRBJ2-3	-	CASSHRTRTSGVQYF
TRBV12-3/TRBV12-4	TRBJ1-5	many	CASRSGTGKSQPQHF
TRBV2	TRBJ1-5	many	CASSGVSNQPQHF